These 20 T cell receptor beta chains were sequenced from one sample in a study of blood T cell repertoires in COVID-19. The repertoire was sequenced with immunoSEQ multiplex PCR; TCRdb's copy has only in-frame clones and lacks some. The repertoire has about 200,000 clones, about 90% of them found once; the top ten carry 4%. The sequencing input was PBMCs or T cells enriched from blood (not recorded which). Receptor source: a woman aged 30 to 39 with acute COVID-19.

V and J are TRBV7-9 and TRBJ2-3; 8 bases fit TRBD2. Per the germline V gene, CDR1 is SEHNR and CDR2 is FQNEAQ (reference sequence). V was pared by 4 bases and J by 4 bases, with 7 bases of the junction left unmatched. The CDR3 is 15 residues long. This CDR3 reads CASSSDGTRADTQYF. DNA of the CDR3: TGTGCCAGCAGCTCCGACGGGACTAGGGCAGATACGCAGTATTTT.

The CDR3: CASRTGENPYNSPLHF. The DNA for the CDR3 is TGTGCCAGCCGGACAGGGGAGAATCCCTATAATTCACCCCTCCACTTT. The chain links TRBV27 to TRBJ1-6, with 9 nucleotides matching TRBD1. The CDR3 is 16 residues long. With 8 bases clipped from V and 2 bases from J, the junction kept 7 bases outside the gene matches. Germline CDR1 reads MNHEY; CDR2 reads SMNVEV (reference sequence).

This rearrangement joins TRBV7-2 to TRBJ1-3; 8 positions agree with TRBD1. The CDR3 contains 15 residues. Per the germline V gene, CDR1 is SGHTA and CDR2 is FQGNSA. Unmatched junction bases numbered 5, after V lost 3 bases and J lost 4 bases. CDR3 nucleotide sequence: TGTGCCAGCAGCTTGGACAGGGTCTCAGGAAACACCATATATTTT. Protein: CASSLDRVSGNTIYF.

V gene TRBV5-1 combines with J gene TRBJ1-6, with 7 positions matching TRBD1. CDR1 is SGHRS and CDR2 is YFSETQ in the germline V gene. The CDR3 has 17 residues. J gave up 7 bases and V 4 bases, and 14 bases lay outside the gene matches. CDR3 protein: CASSLEVTGAGNSPLHF. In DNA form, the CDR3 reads TGCGCCAGCAGCCTTGAGGTAACAGGGGCAGGGAATTCACCCCTCCACTTT.

The CDR3 sequence: CASSSRSTGNTEAFF. The CDR3 region has the DNA TGTGCCAGCAGCTCTCGTTCAACAGGGAACACTGAAGCTTTCTTT. The rearrangement joins TRBV5-4 to TRBJ1-1; the D gene is possibly TRBD1 (5 bases). The CDR3 sequence is 15 residues long. Germline CDR1 reads SGHNT; CDR2 reads YYREEE (reference sequence). Trimming shortened V by 3 bases and J by 1 base, and 13 bases separated the two germline ends.

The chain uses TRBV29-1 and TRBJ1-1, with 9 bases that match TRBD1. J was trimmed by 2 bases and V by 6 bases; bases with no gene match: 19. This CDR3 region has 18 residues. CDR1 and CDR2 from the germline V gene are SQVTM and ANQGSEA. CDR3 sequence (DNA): TGCAGCGTACAACTTCGCTTTTGGGGAACAGGGGGCAACACTGAAGCTTTCTTT. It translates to CSVQLRFWGTGGNTEAFF.

CDR3 nucleotides: TGTGCCAGCAGCCCCATAAGGGGGAGTAGCGGGGTCTACGAGCAGTACTTC. Protein sequence: CASSPIRGSSGVYEQYF. The chain combines TRBV11-2 with TRBJ2-7, with 8 bases lining up with TRBD2. The CDR3 has 17 residues. Germline trimming cut 5 bases from V and 3 bases from J; bases unmatched to any gene: 15. The germline gives CDR1 SGHAT, CDR2 FQNNGV.

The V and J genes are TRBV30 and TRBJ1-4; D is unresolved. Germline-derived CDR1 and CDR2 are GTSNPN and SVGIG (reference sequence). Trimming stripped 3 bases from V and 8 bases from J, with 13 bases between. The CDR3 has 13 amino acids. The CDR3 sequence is CAWREGGGEKLFF. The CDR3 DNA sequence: TGTGCCTGGAGAGAGGGCGGCGGGGAAAAACTGTTTTTT.

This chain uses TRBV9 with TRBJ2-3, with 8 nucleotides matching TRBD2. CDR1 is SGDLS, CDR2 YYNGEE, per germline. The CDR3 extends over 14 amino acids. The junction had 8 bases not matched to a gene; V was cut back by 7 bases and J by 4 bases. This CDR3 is CASGYRGGPDTQYF. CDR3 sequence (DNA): TGTGCCAGCGGATATCGGGGGGGCCCAGATACGCAGTATTTT.

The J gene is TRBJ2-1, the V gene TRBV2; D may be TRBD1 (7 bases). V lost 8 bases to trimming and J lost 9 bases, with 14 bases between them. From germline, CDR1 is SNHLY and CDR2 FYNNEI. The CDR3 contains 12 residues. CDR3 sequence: CASRQGSGEQFF. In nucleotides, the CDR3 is TGTGCCAGCCGACAGGGTAGCGGTGAGCAGTTCTTC.

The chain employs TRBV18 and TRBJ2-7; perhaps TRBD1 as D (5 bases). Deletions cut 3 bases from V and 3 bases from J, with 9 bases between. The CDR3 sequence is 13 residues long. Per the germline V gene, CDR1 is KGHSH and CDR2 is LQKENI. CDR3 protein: CASSPPDSYEQYF. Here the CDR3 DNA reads TGTGCCAGCTCACCCCCCGACAGCTACGAGCAGTACTTC.

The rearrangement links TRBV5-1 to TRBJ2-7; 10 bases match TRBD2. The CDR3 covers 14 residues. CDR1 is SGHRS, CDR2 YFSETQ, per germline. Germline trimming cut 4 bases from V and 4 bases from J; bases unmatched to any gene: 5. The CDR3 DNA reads TGCGCCAGCAGCCCCCTAGCGGGGGCATACGAGCAGTACTTC. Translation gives CASSPLAGAYEQYF.

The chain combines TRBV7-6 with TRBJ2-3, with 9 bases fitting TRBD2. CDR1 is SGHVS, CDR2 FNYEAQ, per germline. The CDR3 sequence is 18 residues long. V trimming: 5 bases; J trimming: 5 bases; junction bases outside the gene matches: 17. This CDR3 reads CASSLPGSGGPTEDTQYF. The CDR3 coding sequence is TGTGCCAGCAGCCTGCCGGGGAGCGGGGGGCCCACGGAAGATACGCAGTATTTT.

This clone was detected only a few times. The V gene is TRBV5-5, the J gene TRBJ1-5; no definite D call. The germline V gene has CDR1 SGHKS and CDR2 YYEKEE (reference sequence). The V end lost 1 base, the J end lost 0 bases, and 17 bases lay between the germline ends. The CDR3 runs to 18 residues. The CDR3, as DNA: TGTGCCAGCAGCTTGTTTCCGGCGGAATGGAATAGCAATCAGCCCCAGCATTTT. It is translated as CASSLFPAEWNSNQPQHF.

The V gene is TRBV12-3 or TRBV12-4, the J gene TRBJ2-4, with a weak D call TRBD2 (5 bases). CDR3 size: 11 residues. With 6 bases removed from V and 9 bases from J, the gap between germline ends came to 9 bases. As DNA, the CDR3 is TGTGCCAGCAGGGACGGGATCATTCAGTACTTC. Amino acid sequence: CASRDGIIQYF.

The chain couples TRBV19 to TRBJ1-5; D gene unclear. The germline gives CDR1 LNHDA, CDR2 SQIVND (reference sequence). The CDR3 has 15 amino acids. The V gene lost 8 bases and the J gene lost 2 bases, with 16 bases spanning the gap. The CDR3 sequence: CASGVVGSGNQPQHF. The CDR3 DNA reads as TGTGCCAGTGGTGTGGTCGGGAGTGGCAATCAGCCCCAGCATTTT.

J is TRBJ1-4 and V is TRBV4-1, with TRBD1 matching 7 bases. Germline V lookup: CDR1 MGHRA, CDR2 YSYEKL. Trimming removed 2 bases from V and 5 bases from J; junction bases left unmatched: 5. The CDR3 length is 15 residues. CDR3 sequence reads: CASSQQGTDNEKLFF. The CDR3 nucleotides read TGCGCCAGCAGCCAACAAGGGACAGACAATGAAAAACTGTTTTTT.

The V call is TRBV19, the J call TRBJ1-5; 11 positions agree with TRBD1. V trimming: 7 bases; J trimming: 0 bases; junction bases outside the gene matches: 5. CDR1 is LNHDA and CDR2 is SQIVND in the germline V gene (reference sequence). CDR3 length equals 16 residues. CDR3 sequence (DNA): TGTGCCAGTACCATGGGACAGGGGGGTAGCAATCAGCCCCAGCATTTT. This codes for CASTMGQGGSNQPQHF.

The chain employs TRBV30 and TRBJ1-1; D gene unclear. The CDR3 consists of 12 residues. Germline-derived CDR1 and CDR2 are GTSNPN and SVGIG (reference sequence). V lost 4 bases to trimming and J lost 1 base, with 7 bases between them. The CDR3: CAWKAGNTEAFF. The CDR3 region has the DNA TGTGCCTGGAAGGCGGGGAACACTGAAGCTTTCTTT.

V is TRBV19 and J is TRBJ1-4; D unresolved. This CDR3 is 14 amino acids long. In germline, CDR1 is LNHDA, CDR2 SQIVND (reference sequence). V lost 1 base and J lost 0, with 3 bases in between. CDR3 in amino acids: CASSIGATNEKLFF. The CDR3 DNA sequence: TGTGCCAGTAGTATAGGAGCAACTAATGAAAAACTGTTTTTT.